This entry is about one TCR beta chain. Which antigen it targets is not known. Base quality data are lacking; no much larger clone is found one base away. Looking up the germline V gene (reference sequence) yields CDR1 SEHNR and CDR2 FQNEAQ. The CDR3, from cysteine to phenylalanine, totals 15 residues. The kept DNA is CDR3 alone, 45 bases in frame from the first base. Trimming removed 5 bases from V and 5 bases from J; the gene matches leave 7 bases unexplained. This sample is part of a study of vaccination and CD4 T cells after COVID-19 (dated by TCRdb to the early 2020s). Study-level background: Convalescent patients had a positive SARS-CoV-2 result on nasal swab PCR, and of these patients, nine had mild disease and one had severe disease. Six males and four females were included in the convalescent cohort, with two Hispanic individuals, seven Caucasians, two Asians and one multiracial person represented. Participants got two doses of the Pfizer-BioNTech BNT162b2 vaccine (n=8) or two doses of the Moderna mRNA-1273 vaccine (n=2). Post-COVID blood samples from convalescent patients were collected a median of approximately 100 days after diagnosis, with a range of roughly 30 to 170 days. Post-vaccine blood samples were taken a median of about 70 days after the second vaccine dose, with a range of roughly 13 to 250 days. Culture stimuli were overlapping spike peptide pools from SARS-CoV-2 and from the common cold coronaviruses HCoV-NL63, HCoV-OC43 and HCoV-229E. In control cultures, a CEFX viral epitope pool was used as positive control, an HIV-1 Nef peptide pool was used as negative control, or no peptide was added. In under 13 COVID-19 convalescent patients and 4 infection-naive healthy vaccine recipients, researchers compared the spike-specific CD4+ TCR repertoire from before mRNA vaccination with the repertoire from after.

The label giving this sample's treatment or condition can be read as: roughly 11-day PBMC culture with coronavirus spike peptide pools or control peptides (ViraFEST assay). The study used the ViraFEST assay, which expanded antigen-specific T cells with peptide pools and then identified expanded clonotypes by TCR sequencing. The positive SARS-CoV-2 PCR tests of the convalescent patients were dated from March to December 2020, before the Alpha, Beta and Delta variants emerged in the United States. Each well held approximately 2 million PBMCs cultured in IMDM containing roughly 5% human AB serum and approximately 9.8 IU/ml IL-2, with roughly 10 ug/ml peptide pools added. On days 3 and 7, half of the culture medium was replaced with fresh IL-2-containing medium. CD4+ T cells were isolated after roughly 9 days of culture through negative selection using the EasySep CD4+ T cell isolation kit. Ficoll-Paque Plus gradient centrifugation was used to isolate PBMCs from whole blood, and the isolated PBMCs were then either used fresh or cryopreserved at -140C. Culture conditions were generally each tested in triplicate wells.

To prepare the library, PCR was applied. DNA from cultured CD4+ T cells was subjected to TCR sequencing with the Oncomine TCR Beta short-read assay at the Johns Hopkins FTIC core. Genomic DNA was extracted from the cultured CD4+ T cells with the QIAamp micro DNA kit. Oncomine TCR Beta libraries from cultured CD4+ T cells were pooled with unique dual indexes and sequenced on an Illumina iSeq 100. As for the authors' bioinformatics: Non-productive sequences were removed, and CDR3s not starting with C, not ending with F or W, or shorter than 7 amino acids were discarded. The MANAFEST web application identified antigen-specific clonotypes by comparing peptide-stimulated wells against reference wells and other culture wells. Positive clones required FDR below 0.05, an odds ratio above 5, and productive frequency above 0.1% in at least two of three replicate wells. A clonotype was classed as cross-reactive if the clonotype showed significant expansion both in SARS-CoV-2 spike wells and in at least one common cold coronavirus spike condition. Using R version 3.6.1, CDR3 homology was evaluated through Levenshtein distances (stringdist) along with unrooted phylogenetic trees (ape). The public reads were reprocessed in TCRdb via fastp at Q25 and MiXCR, keeping in-frame beta chains. Each entry merges the rows of one CDR3 protein and shows their most common DNA and genes. Clone size and V and J calls follow TCRdb, not the original study. The sample table contains approximately 16,000 distinct CDR3 sequences; only one count was recorded for roughly 50% of them. The ten top clones hold roughly 4% of the sample.

Results and caveats for the whole study, not just this receptor: Relatively few convalescent patients were included in the study, and early timepoints after natural infection were not analyzed. An increase in the median number of SARS-CoV-2-reactive clonotypes from some 20 after infection to roughly 36 after vaccination was observed, but the change was not found to be significant. Of the vaccine-specific clones in convalescent patients, 304 of 307, or nearly all, reacted only to SARS-CoV-2 spike and did not cross-react with common cold coronaviruses. In convalescent patients, a median around 83% of post-vaccine SARS-CoV-2-reactive clones were detected only after vaccination, and vaccine-specific priming was suggested by this finding.

The chain joins TRBV7-9 to TRBJ2-1; 9 bases in the middle match TRBD2. Sequenced here: CD4+ T cells from blood, cultured in vitro, sampled before SARS-CoV-2 vaccination. The receptor was derived from a human donor who had recovered from COVID-19. At the DNA level, the sequence is TGTGCCAGCAGCCCGTGGACTAGCGCCGACAATGAGCAGTTCTTC. This gives the protein CASSPWTSADNEQFF.